A single TCR beta chain is shown here with its context. Assay used: immunoSEQ multiplex PCR; TCRdb lists only in-frame clones, some missing. This table holds over 75,000 clones, 75% to 90% found once. The CDR3 has 15 amino acids. The germline V gene encodes CDR1 MNHEY and CDR2 SVGEGT. Trimming at V came to 5 bases and at J to 4 bases, leaving 4 bases not matched to a gene. The record originates from a study of blood T cell repertoires in COVID-19. The receptor was derived from a woman aged 70 to 79 with acute or convalescent COVID-19. Source material: peripheral blood. The chain uses TRBV6-2 or TRBV6-3 and TRBJ2-3, with 12 bases fitting TRBD2. As DNA, the CDR3 is TGTGCCAGCAGTCTGACTAGCGGGGGCGCAGATACGCAGTATTTT. Its protein product is CASSLTSGGADTQYF.